Below, one TCR beta chain is given with its context. Germline CDR1 and CDR2: WNHNN and SYGVQD (reference sequence). V dropped 8 bases and J dropped 6; count of bases not matched to a gene: 6. This CDR3 contains 13 residues. The sample is drawn from a study of shared clonotypes between healthy human individuals. Here immunoSEQ multiplex PCR was the method, and the copy in TCRdb shows in-frame clones only, minus some. The table has millions of clones, around nine tenths seen once; the top ten hold roughly 0.13%. Sequencing was carried out using naive CD4+ T cells sorted from blood. Subset here: CD45RA+ positively selected. The J gene is TRBJ2-7, the V gene TRBV10-1; TRBD1 matches at 11 bases. The sequence was collected from a man between 18 and 29 years old in good health. Here the CDR3 DNA reads TGCGCCAGCGGACCCGGGACAGGGGGCGAGCAGTACTTC. Protein: CASGPGTGGEQYF.